This note documents a single TCR beta chain sequence. Its antigen remains unidentified. This sample is part of a study of cytomegalovirus exposure and HLA in healthy donors. The CDR3 has 15 residues. Unmatched junction bases numbered 12, after V lost 6 bases and J lost 10 bases. The germline CDR1 and CDR2 sequences are MNHEY and SMNVEV (reference sequence). Amplification used 60 Vbeta primers and 13 Jbeta primers. Authors' data handling: There were some 87 million unique TCR beta chains by a later count, and about 12 million of them were shared. TCRdb keeps only in-frame clones here, not all; method: immunoSEQ multiplex PCR. V and J calls and clone size are those listed in that table; D and trimming were worked out from the DNA. The sample has about 140,000 clones; 65% to 80% are singletons. Study observations and caveats: Some V segments, including TRBV6-2 and TRBV6-3, were excluded as indistinguishable. In vitro assays verified that three CMV-associated chains recognized CMV antigens specifically.

J is TRBJ2-1 and V is TRBV27, with 10 bases identical to TRBD2. The specimen sequenced was PBMCs. This clonotype originated in a woman in her fifties or sixties in good health and CMV-seropositive. CDR3 sequence (DNA): TGTGCCAGCAGGGCCATAGCGGGGGGCCGACGGGAGCAGTTCTTC. Translated: CASRAIAGGRREQFF.